This T cell receptor (beta chain) was recorded in a study of spatial heterogeneity in lung cancer. This clonotype was detected ten times or more. TCRdb itself ran the 5' RACE reads through MiXCR, one entry per CDR3 protein. The data hold about 38,000 distinct CDR3 sequences, with roughly 7.4% observed a single time. Germline CDR1 MDHEN, CDR2 SYDVKM. The V and J ends lost 3 bases and 0 bases, in that order; junction bases with no gene match: 7. The CDR3 length is 17 residues. Time point meaning: sample taken at primary tumor resection. Whole RNA, isolated from tumor, nontumor lung or frozen PBMC, was sequenced without prior sorting.

The specimen was PBMCs, collected at surgery. The chain recombines TRBV28 with TRBJ2-4, with TRBD2 identical over 8 bases. This TCR derives from a male donor with early-stage non-small cell lung cancer. The CDR3 coding sequence is TGTGCCAGCAGTTTTTCCGGGGGGGCCCTAGCCAAAAACATTCAGTACTTC. Protein sequence: CASSFSGGALAKNIQYF.